The clone carrying this T cell receptor (beta chain) was seen a single time. The data are from a study of blood T cell repertoires in COVID-19. At the level of the study: Samples taken during acute and convalescent COVID-19 were collected in the United States, Italy and Spain. PBMCs, B-cell-depleted T cells, or T cells provided the cDNA or gDNA that made up the material.

Original processing notes: Amplification with reference gene primers provided the estimates of nucleated cell counts. Some clones are missing from TCRdb's copy, which holds only in-frame ones; the method was immunoSEQ multiplex PCR. That table is the source of V, J and clone size, and D and trimming were worked out from the DNA. The sample has 25,000 to 30,000 clones, about three quarters seen once. This TCR was sampled from a boy between 2 and 10 years old with active or convalescent COVID-19. The sample taken for sequencing was peripheral blood.

The CDR3 is CASSPGVRDTEAFF. The DNA for the CDR3 is TGTGCCAGCTCACCAGGGGTGAGGGACACTGAAGCTTTCTTT. This chain uses TRBV18 with TRBJ1-1; D not resolved. The germline V gene encodes CDR1 KGHSH and CDR2 LQKENI. This CDR3 region has 14 residues. V gave up 2 bases and J gave up 3 bases, with 10 bases separating them.